The TCR beta chain under discussion was sequenced for a study of cytomegalovirus exposure and HLA in healthy donors (dated by TCRdb to 2016 to 2017). A note on the overall study: An earlier analysis of roughly 500 of the donors reported 250 to 350 Gb of sequence data and some 100 million unique TCR beta sequences from about 200 million T cells. An early release covering about 600 HLA-typed donors comprised about 300 gigabases of sequencing data and around 85 million unique TCR sequences. Among some 400 genotyped donors of the cohort, an average of about 240,000 unique TCR beta nucleotide sequences were sequenced per donor, roughly 20% of them non-productive. HLA typing covered class I and class II loci at four-digit resolution. Because of strong linkage in the cohort, roughly five DR-DQ haplotypes were treated as single units for association and clustering. A later analysis re-analyzed previously published TCR beta repertoires from 650 to 800 donors and added high-resolution HLA genotyping to study TCR occurrence patterns. Alongside the repertoire data, information on donor age, sex, ethnicity and CMV serostatus was compiled. The later analysis used no new phenotypic data to find candidate immune exposures, relying instead on TCR beta sequences and their occurrence across donors. The number of typed donors differed by locus: about 620-640 for A, B, C, DRB1 and DQB1; some 540 for DQA1; approximately 610 for DPA1; and roughly 490 for DPB1. Every discovery cohort repertoire had been produced on one sequencing platform. A later genetic analysis took genome-wide SNP genotypes for about 60% of the roughly 670 donors and used that subset as a discovery cohort. In an earlier analysis of over 550 of the donors, high-throughput TCR beta sequencing was used to judge whether each TCR beta V gene segment behaved as functional or pseudogenic. Of the roughly 400 genotyped donors, approximately 83% fell in the genetic ancestry cluster associated with self-reported Caucasian donors. The study was designed to test whether signatures of past pathogen exposure could be identified by cataloging public T cell receptors. In addition to the first cohort of around 670 subjects, a separate validation cohort of 120 different subjects was used. The study profiled the T cell repertoires of 500 to 800 subjects by immunosequencing and related them to cytomegalovirus serostatus. The study combined high-throughput TCR immunosequencing, statistical association of individual TCRs with disease status, and machine learning to predict cytomegalovirus infection status.

Notes on this clone: Its antigen is not yet known. One base away there is no much larger clone; base qualities are not given.

The cohort consisted of 666 healthy bone marrow donors. At the time of sampling, every cohort member was nominally healthy, though immune exposures that went unrecorded were likely present. The donor was CMV seropositive and belonged to the group of 250 to 300 seropositive cohort members. A peripheral blood sample was provided by each donor, and peripheral blood mononuclear cells were used for TCR beta sequencing. The Qiagen DNeasy Blood Extraction Kit was used to extract genomic DNA from the blood cell samples. The germline V gene gives CDR1 as LGHNA and CDR2 as YNFKEQ. Reading from cysteine to phenylalanine, the CDR3 counts 14 amino acids. The CDR3 DNA has 42 bases and is translated from base 1. The junction shows trimming of 0 bases on V and 1 base on J, plus 6 bases between the germline ends. The research as a whole found: In a later analysis, the rate of TCR association differed among HLA loci, with DRB1 alleles having the most associated TCRs and HLA-C alleles having the fewest. A further reported finding was that TCR beta sequences accurately predicted the HLA-A and HLA-B alleles for most subjects in the first cohort. Sequencing depth was assumed to be roughly uniform across donors in the presence/absence analyses, though that assumption may not hold. A cluster of highly shared sequence variants was judged likely to be a technical artifact of the sequencing pipeline. According to a later genetic analysis, donors in an Asian-associated ancestry cluster had fewer N-insertions in productive TCRs than the roughly 670-donor mean. The only immune exposure information available for the cohort was CMV serostatus. A later analysis found that most CMV-associated TCR beta chains appeared HLA-restricted, with HLA associations seemingly driven largely by CMV exposure. The authors suggested that the approach could potentially be generalized to other disease states and immunological phenotypes. According to a later analysis, parvovirus B19, influenza, CMV and Epstein-Barr virus appeared linked to several top co-occurrence clusters. When HLA alleles, especially DR and DQ, strongly co-occurred, TCR associations were difficult to assign to individual alleles. Some IMGT-functional V segments, including TRBV6-2 and TRBV6-3, could not be told apart with the 87-base-pair reads, so those segments were excluded. An earlier analysis of approximately 590 of the donors showed that most TCR beta V segments appeared in productive rearrangements either about 90% or about 30% of the time, which broadly matched IMGT annotations. A later analysis found that HLA-associated TCR beta chains were more clonally expanded and had lower generation probabilities than equally common non-associated chains. This cohort had only TCR beta chains sequenced, and the lack of alpha or paired-chain data limited which features could be detected. Because some donors lacked HLA typing at each locus, the association tests relied only on the typed subset. A later genetic analysis associated a missense DCLRE1C variant with V-gene and J-gene trimming of TCR beta chains, and an independent cohort replicated the association. Linkage disequilibrium might explain the correlated functional status among segregating V segments, but an unknown experimental factor could not be ruled out. The classifier was reported to diagnose cytomegalovirus status with high specificity and sensitivity in both the original cohort and the validation cohort. The study listed 150 to 200 TCR beta chains as associated with cytomegalovirus. A few of the identified cytomegalovirus-associated TCR beta chains were confirmed in vitro to be specific for cytomegalovirus antigens. Specific HLA alleles were associated with 15,000 to 20,000 TCR beta sequences at a false discovery rate of 0.05 in a later analysis. The earlier analysis of fewer than 750 of the donors excluded 15 to 20 rarely observed V segments, including chromosome 9 orphons, because counts were too low. Most TCR sequences were seen in very few donors, while some public TCRs were found in many individuals.

The library relied on the immunoSEQ multiplex PCR assay. A mixture of 60 forward primers for TCR Vbeta segments and 13 reverse primers for TCR Jbeta segments was used in the multiplex PCR. The CDR3 region of rearranged TCR beta genes was amplified from genomic DNA by a multiplex PCR assay. Amplified TCR beta libraries were sequenced as 87-base-pair reads on the Illumina HiSeq System. Under the source paper's analysis protocol: A later analysis tallied tens of millions of unique TCR beta chains across the 700 or so repertoires, and about 12 million of those chains were shared by two or more donors. Raw reads were error-corrected and collapsed into unique sequences by a nearest-neighbor algorithm in which closely related sequences were merged to remove PCR and sequencing errors. Alignment of CDR3 sequences to IMGT reference sequences was used to assign V, D and J gene segments. For a sequence to be retained, a match of at least six nucleotides to both a V gene segment and a J gene segment was required. A rearrangement was called productive if the CDR3 had no stop codons and remained in frame with V and J, and every other rearrangement was called non-productive. Following IMGT convention, CDR3 was defined as the stretch from the second conserved V-encoded cysteine up to the conserved J-encoded phenylalanine. Sequences without an unambiguous match to a single V gene segment were excluded from the earlier analysis of about 600 of the donors. In an earlier analysis of a few hundred of the donors, a V segment was called functional when productive rearrangements were above 56.7%, and segregating when the standard deviation between donors exceeded 5%. To diagnose cytomegalovirus status from the catalog of TCR beta chain sequences, a statistical classification framework was built. In a later analysis, V and J genes were assigned by comparing TCR nucleotide sequences against IMGT/GENE-DB human TR gene sequences. A later analysis assigned CDR3 sequences and most-parsimonious VDJ recombination scenarios with the TCRdist pipeline. In a later analysis, each TCR beta chain was defined by its CDR3 amino acid sequence together with its V-gene family, and reads lacking a unique V-gene family were excluded. As a way to deal with suspected cross-contamination and a sequencing artifact, a later analysis dropped 592 nucleotide sequences that were highly shared and had low generation probability. A later analysis calculated a clonal expansion index for each public chain from normalized within-repertoire ranks of inferred template counts. In a later analysis, generation probabilities were computed with a VDJ recombination model fitted to out-of-frame rearrangements, and the resulting probabilities were checked against IGoR. In a later analysis, TCR-TCR, TCR-HLA and TCR-CMV co-occurrence was scored with hypergeometric tests, and a repertoire-size bias correction was applied to TCR pairs. False discovery rates were estimated in a later analysis by permuting HLA or CMV assignments 20 times. In a later analysis, co-occurring TCRs were grouped using DBSCAN, with TCRdist sequence similarity added in when clustering inside HLA-allele-positive subsets. Repertoires with fewer than 30,000 or more than 120,000 public chains, plus five repertoires with anomalous nucleotide sharing, were excluded from co-occurrence clustering. TCRdb holds this immuneACCESS table with in-frame rearrangements only. Some clones are missing; in checked studies, unresolved V genes explain under half, and the rest has no known cause. That table supplies the V and J calls and clone size; D and trimming were determined from the DNA. This sample comprises 150,000 to 200,000 clones, roughly 13% of them detected only once. Less than 8.5% of the sample rests with the top ten.

The sequenced material came from PBMCs. This chain joins TRBV4-2 to TRBJ1-1, with the D gene uncertain. The receptor's source is a man aged 50 to 60 in good health and CMV-seropositive. The CDR3 here reads CASSQEQPNTEAFF. In nucleotide form, the sequence is TGTGCCAGCAGCCAAGAACAACCGAACACTGAAGCTTTCTTT.